A single sample is the source of the 6 T cell receptor beta chains below, sequenced in a study of PD-1 blockade in mismatch repair-deficient tumors (dated by TCRdb to 2016 to 2017). The library was built by means of the immunoSEQ multiplex PCR assay. The clones in this table, taken by TCRdb from immuneACCESS, are in-frame only. Not every clone is retained; where verified, under half of the shortfall comes from an unresolved V gene, and the cause of the rest is unknown. Recorded for this sample are 70,000 to 95,000 clones; 65% to 85% of them occurred a single time. Roughly 5.5% of the sample is in the top ten clones. Sequenced material: peripheral blood, taken 44 weeks after starting pembrolizumab. The receptors come from an adult with mismatch repair-deficient cancer.

CDR3 nucleotide sequence: TGTGCCAGCAGCTCCCCCGGGACAGGGTACAACACCGGGGAGCTGTTTTTT. This codes for CASSSPGTGYNTGELFF. This rearrangement joins TRBV28 to TRBJ2-2, with 9 bases identical to TRBD1. In germline, CDR1 is MDHEN, CDR2 SYDVKM. This CDR3 has 17 residues. V shed 6 bases, J shed 2 bases, and the junction held 10 bases outside the gene matches.

The chain recombines TRBV4-1 with TRBJ1-1; a weak D match, TRBD1 (6 bases). Trimming stripped 3 bases from V and 4 bases from J, with 12 bases between. The V gene's germline CDR1 is MGHRA and CDR2 YSYEKL. CDR3 length: 14 residues. The DNA of the CDR3 is TGCGCCAGCAGCCAGACACAGGGACTCACTGAAGCTTTCTTT. It is translated as CASSQTQGLTEAFF.

The rearrangement links TRBV6-1 to TRBJ1-1; 7 bases align to TRBD1. The CDR3 is 15 amino acids. Looked up from germline, CDR1 is MNHNS and CDR2 is SASEGT. J lost 3 bases, V lost 3 bases, and 7 bases had no gene match. DNA for the CDR3: TGTGCCAGCAGTGAGGGGACACAGGGGTACACTGAAGCTTTCTTT. Translation gives CASSEGTQGYTEAFF.

This clone was seen just once. V is TRBV5-1 and J is TRBJ1-4; 7 bases fit TRBD1. The CDR3 runs to 15 residues. The V gene's germline CDR1 is SGHRS and CDR2 YFSETQ. Germline trimming cut 4 bases from V and 5 bases from J; bases unmatched to any gene: 8. CDR3 region: CASSHTADRNEKLFF. CDR3 nucleotides: TGCGCCAGCAGCCACACCGCGGACAGGAATGAAAAACTGTTTTTT.

In DNA form, the CDR3 reads TGTGCCAGCAGCCCCAACTCGGGAGGGGCCAACGTCCTGACTTTC. Its protein is CASSPNSGGANVLTF. V usage is TRBV11-3 and J usage is TRBJ2-6; D perhaps matches TRBD2 (5 bases). There are 15 residues in the CDR3. Trimming pared 5 bases from V and 4 bases from J, leaving 12 bases between. The germline gives CDR1 SGHNT, CDR2 YENEEA.

This clone was observed once. The CDR3 loop reads CASGGQPLLYGYTF. The CDR3 DNA sequence: TGTGCCAGCGGCGGTCAGCCCCTGCTCTATGGCTACACCTTC. The gene calls are TRBV7-9 and TRBJ1-2; D not resolved. Between the trimmed V and J ends, which lost 8 bases and 4 bases, there was a span of 17 bases. Germline lookup yields CDR1 SEHNR and CDR2 FQNEAQ (reference sequence). The CDR3 length is 14 residues.